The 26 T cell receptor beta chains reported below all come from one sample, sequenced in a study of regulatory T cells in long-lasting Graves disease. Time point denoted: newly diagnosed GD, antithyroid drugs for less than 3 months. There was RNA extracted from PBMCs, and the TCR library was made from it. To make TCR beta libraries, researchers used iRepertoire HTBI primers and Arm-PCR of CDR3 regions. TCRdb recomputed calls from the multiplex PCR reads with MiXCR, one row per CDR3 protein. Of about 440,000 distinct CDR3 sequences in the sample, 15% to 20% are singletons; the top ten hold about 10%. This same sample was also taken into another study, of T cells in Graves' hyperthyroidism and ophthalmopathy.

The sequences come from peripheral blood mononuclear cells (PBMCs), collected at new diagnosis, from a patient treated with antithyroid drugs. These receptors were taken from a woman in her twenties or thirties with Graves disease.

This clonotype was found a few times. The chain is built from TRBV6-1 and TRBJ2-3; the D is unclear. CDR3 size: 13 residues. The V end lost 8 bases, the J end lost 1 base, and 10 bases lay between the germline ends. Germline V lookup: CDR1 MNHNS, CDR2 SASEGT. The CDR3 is CASVPSGTDTQYF. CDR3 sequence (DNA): TGTGCCAGCGTACCGAGCGGCACAGATACGCAGTATTTT.

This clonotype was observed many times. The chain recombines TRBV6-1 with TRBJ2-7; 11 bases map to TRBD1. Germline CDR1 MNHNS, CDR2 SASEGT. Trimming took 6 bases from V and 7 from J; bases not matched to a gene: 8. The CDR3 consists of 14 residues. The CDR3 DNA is TGTGCCAGCAGACGCCCGGGACAGGGGGTTGAGCAGTACTTC. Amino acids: CASRRPGQGVEQYF.

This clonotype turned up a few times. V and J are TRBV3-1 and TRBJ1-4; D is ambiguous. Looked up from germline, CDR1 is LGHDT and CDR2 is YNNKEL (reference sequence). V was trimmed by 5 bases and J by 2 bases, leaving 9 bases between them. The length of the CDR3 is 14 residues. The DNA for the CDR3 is TGTGCCAGCAGCAGAGAGGATACTAATGAAAAACTGTTTTTT. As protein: CASSREDTNEKLFF.

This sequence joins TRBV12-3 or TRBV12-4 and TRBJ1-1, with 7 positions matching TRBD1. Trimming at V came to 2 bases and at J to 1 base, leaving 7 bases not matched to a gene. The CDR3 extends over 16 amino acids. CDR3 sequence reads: CASSLNPGQRNTEAFF. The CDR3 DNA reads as TGTGCCAGCAGTTTAAACCCGGGACAGAGGAACACTGAAGCTTTCTTT.

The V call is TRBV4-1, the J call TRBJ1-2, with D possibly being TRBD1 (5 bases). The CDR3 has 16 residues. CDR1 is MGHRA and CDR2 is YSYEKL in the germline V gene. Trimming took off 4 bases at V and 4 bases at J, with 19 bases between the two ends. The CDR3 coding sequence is TGCGCCAGCAGCCGGAACTTTCCGGGGGGAATCTATGGCTACACCTTC. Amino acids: CASSRNFPGGIYGYTF.

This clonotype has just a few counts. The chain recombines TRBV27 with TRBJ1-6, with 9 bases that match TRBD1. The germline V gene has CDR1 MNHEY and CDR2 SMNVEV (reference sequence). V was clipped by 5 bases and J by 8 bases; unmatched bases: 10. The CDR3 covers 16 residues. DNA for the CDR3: TGTGCCAGCAGTGCCCCGGGACAGGGAAAGGATTCACCCCTCCACTTT. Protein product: CASSAPGQGKDSPLHF.

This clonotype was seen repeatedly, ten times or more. This chain's CDR3 is CASSLLLRSSYNEQFF. In DNA form, the CDR3 reads TGTGCCAGCAGTCTCCTCCTCAGGAGCTCCTACAATGAGCAGTTCTTC. The J gene is TRBJ2-1, the V gene TRBV12-3 or TRBV12-4; D remains unclear. Trimming stripped 5 bases from V and 0 bases from J, with 14 bases between. This CDR3 has 16 amino acids.

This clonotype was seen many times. The CDR3 DNA sequence: TGTGCCAGCAGCCAGCTCCGAAAGAACACTGAAGCTTTCTTT. As protein: CASSQLRKNTEAFF. The chain links TRBV3-1 to TRBJ1-1; D remains ambiguous. This CDR3 is 14 amino acids long. Trimming took off 3 bases at V and 1 base at J, with 9 bases between the two ends. Looked up from germline, CDR1 is LGHDT and CDR2 is YNNKEL (reference sequence).

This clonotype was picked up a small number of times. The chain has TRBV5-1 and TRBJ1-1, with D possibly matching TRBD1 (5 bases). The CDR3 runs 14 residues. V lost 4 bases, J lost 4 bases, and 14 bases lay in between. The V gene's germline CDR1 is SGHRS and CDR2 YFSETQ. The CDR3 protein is CASSIARVGTEAFF. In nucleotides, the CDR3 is TGCGCCAGCAGCATTGCCAGGGTGGGCACTGAAGCTTTCTTT.

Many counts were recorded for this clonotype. CDR3 loop: CSATRGPDYEQYF. CDR3 DNA sequence: TGCAGTGCTACTCGGGGACCTGACTACGAGCAGTACTTC. J is TRBJ2-7 and V is TRBV20-1, with D possibly being TRBD1 or TRBD2 (5 bases each). This CDR3 comprises 13 residues. Trimming removed 4 bases at V and 3 bases at J, with 13 bases between. Germline lookup yields CDR1 DFQATT and CDR2 SNEGSKA (reference sequence).

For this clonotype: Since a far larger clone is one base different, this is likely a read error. The CDR3 DNA follows: TGTGCCTGGAGTTTAGCGGCTAGGAATGAGCAGTACTTC. The encoded protein is CAWSLAARNEQYF. The chain couples TRBV30 to TRBJ2-7; possibly TRBD2 for D (6 bases). CDR3 size: 13 residues. V shed 2 bases and J shed 7 bases, with 15 bases lying between them. Per the germline V gene, CDR1 is GTSNPN and CDR2 is SVGIG (reference sequence).

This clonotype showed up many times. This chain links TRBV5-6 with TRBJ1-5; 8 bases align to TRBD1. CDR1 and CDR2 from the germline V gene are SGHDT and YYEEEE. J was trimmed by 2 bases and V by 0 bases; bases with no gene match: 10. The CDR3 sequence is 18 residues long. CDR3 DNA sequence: TGTGCCAGCAGCTTGGGGCCCGGGACAGGACTTGGCAATCAGCCCCAGCATTTT. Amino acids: CASSLGPGTGLGNQPQHF.

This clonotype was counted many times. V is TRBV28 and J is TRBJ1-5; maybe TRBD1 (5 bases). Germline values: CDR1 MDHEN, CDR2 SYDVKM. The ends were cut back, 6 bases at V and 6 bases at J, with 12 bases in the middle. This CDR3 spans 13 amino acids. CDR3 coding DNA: TGTGCCAGCAGCTTAAGGGGAATTCAGCCCCAGCATTTT. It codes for CASSLRGIQPQHF.

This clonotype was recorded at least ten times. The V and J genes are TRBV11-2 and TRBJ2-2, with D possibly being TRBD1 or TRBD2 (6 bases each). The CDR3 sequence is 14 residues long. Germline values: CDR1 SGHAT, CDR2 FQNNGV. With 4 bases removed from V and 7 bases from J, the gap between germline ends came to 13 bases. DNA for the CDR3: TGTGCCAGCAGCTCGATCAGGGGAGGCGGGGAGCTGTTTTTT. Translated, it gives CASSSIRGGGELFF.

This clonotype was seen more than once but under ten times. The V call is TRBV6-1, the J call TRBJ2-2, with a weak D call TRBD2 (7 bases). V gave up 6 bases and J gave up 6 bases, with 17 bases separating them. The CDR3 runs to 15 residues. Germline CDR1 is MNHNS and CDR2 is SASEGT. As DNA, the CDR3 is TGTGCCAGCAGCCCCCGTCGGGGGGCGTCCGGGGAGCTGTTTTTT. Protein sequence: CASSPRRGASGELFF.

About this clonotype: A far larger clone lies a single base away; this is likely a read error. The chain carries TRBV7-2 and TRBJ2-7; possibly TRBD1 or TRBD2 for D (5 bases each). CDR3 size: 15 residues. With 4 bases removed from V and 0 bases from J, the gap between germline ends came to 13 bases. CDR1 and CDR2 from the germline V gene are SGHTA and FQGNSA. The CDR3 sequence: CASSWGTDSSYEQYF. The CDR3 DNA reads TGTGCCAGCAGCTGGGGGACGGATAGCTCCTACGAGCAGTACTTC.

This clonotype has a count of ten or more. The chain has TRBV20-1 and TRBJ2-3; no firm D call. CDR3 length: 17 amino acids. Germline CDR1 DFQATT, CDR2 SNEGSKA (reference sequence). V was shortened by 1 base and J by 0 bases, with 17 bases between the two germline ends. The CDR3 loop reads CSARVPQDGSSTDTQYF. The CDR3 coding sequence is TGCAGTGCTAGAGTTCCCCAGGACGGTTCTAGCACAGATACGCAGTATTTT.

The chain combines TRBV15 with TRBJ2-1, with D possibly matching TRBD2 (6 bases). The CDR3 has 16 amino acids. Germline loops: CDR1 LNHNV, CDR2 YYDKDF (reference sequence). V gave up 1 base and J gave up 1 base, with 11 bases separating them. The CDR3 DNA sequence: TGTGCCACCAGCAGAGTGCGGGGACCTTCCTACAATGAGCAGTTCTTC. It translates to CATSRVRGPSYNEQFF. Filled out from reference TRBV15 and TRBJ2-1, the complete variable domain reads DAMVIQNPRYQVTQFGKPVTLSCSQTLNHNVMYWYQQKSSQAPKLLFHYYDKDFNNEADTPDNFQSRRPNTSFCFLDIRSPGLGDTAMYLCATSRVRGPSYNEQFFGPGTRLTVL.

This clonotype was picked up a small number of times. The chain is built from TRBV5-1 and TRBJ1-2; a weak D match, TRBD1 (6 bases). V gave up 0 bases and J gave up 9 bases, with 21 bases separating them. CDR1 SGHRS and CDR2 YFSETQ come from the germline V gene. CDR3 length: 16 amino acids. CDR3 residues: CASSLELGEGDDRYTF. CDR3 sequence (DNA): TGCGCCAGCAGCTTGGAATTGGGAGAGGGGGACGATCGCTACACCTTC. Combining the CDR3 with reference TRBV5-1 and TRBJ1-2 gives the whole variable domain KAGVTQTPRYLIKTRGQQVTLSCSPISGHRSVSWYQQTPGQGLQFLFEYFSETQRNKGNFPGRFSGRQFSNSRSEMNVSTLELGDSALYLCASSLELGEGDDRYTFGSGTRLTVV.

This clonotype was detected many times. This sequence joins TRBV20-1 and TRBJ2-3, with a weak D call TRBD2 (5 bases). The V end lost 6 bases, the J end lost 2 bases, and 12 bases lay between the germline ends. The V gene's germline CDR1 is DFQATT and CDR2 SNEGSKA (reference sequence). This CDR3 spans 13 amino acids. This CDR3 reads CSAKEENTDTQYF. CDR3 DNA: TGCAGTGCCAAGGAGGAGAACACAGATACGCAGTATTTT.

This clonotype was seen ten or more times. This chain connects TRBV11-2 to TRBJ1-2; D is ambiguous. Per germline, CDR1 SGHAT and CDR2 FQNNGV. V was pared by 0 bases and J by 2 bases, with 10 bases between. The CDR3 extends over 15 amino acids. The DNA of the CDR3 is TGTGCCAGCAGCTTAGATTTTGGCCAAAACTATGGCTACACCTTC. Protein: CASSLDFGQNYGYTF.

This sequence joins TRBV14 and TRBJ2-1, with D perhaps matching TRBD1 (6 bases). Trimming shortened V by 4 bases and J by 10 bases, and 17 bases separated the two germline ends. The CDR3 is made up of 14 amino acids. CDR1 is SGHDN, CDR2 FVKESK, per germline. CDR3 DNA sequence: TGTGCCAGCAGCCCTCTGACAGGAGGCTACGAGCAGTTCTTC. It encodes CASSPLTGGYEQFF.

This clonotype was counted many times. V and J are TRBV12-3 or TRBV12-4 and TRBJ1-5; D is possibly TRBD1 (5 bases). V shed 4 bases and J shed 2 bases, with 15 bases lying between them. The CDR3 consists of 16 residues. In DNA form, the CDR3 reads TGTGCCAGCAGTTCAACAGGAGCAAGACGCAATCAGCCCCAGCATTTT. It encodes CASSSTGARRNQPQHF.

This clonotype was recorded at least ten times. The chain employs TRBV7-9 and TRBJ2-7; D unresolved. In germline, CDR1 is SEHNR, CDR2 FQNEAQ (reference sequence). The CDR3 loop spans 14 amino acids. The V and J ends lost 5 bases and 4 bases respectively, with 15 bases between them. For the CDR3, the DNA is TGTGCCAGCAGCATCGGTACCTCCGCGTACGAGCAGTACTTC. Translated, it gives CASSIGTSAYEQYF.

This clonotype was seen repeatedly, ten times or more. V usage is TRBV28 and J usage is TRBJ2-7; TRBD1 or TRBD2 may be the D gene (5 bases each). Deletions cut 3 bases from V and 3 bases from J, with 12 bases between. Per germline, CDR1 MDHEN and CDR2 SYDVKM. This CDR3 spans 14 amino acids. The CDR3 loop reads CASSFPGTDYEQYF. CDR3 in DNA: TGTGCCAGCAGTTTTCCCGGGACCGACTACGAGCAGTACTTC. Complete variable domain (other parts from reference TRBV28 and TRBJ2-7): DVKVTQSSRYLVKRTGEKVFLECVQDMDHENMFWYRQDPGLGLRLIYFSYDVKMKEKGDIPEGYSVSREKKERFSLILESASTNQTSMYLCASSFPGTDYEQYFGPGTRLTVT.

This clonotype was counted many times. The CDR3 here is CSVEGPHYEQYF. The CDR3 DNA follows: TGCAGCGTTGAGGGACCCCACTACGAGCAGTACTTC. This chain uses TRBV29-1 with TRBJ2-7, with D possibly called TRBD1 or TRBD2 (5 bases each). V lost 3 bases to trimming and J lost 3 bases, with 9 bases between them. CDR3 size: 12 residues. Germline V gives CDR1 SQVTM, CDR2 ANQGSEA.